The 26 T cell receptor beta chains below come from one sample, sequenced in a study of CD8 T cells in ankylosing spondylitis. Study-wide points: Seemingly characteristic of ankylosing spondylitis blood was a TCR beta motif consisting of under 10 highly homologous variants.

TCRdb called the 5' RACE reads again in MiXCR, with one record for every CDR3 protein. Of approximately 400,000 distinct CDR3 sequences listed, about 24% are singletons. Antigens for these TCRs are unknown. The sequencing input was blood, either unsorted or a sorted T cell fraction (not recorded which). The receptors stem from a male donor with ankylosing spondylitis.

This clonotype was seen a handful of times. The J gene is TRBJ2-3, the V gene TRBV14, with D perhaps matching TRBD2 (6 bases). The CDR3 covers 14 residues. Germline values: CDR1 SGHDN, CDR2 FVKESK. Deletions cut 1 base from V and 5 bases from J, with 10 bases between. In nucleotides, the CDR3 is TGTGCCAGCAGCCAAGGGCCCGGGGGAGATACGCAGTATTTT. This gives the protein CASSQGPGGDTQYF.

The chain recombines TRBV10-3 with TRBJ2-7; 7 nucleotides line up with TRBD1. Germline V gene sequence: CDR1 ENHRY, CDR2 SYGVKD. The CDR3 runs 16 residues. V shed 6 bases and J 0 bases; nucleotides not matched to a gene: 11. The CDR3 loop is CAIRNSDRSVSYEQYF. The CDR3 DNA follows: TGTGCCATCAGAAACTCGGACAGGTCCGTCTCCTACGAGCAGTACTTC.

Worth noting for this clonotype: A junction boundary mismatches the germline segment, possibly from a read error. CDR3 sequence reads: CASSFGADEEVFF. For the CDR3, the DNA is TGTGCCAGCAGCTTCGGGGCAGACGAGGAAGTTTTCTTT. V is TRBV7-9 and J is TRBJ1-1; D may be TRBD1 (5 bases). Germline V gene data show CDR1 as SEHNR and CDR2 as FQNEAQ (reference sequence). This CDR3 is 13 amino acids long.

This clonotype was seen a few times. The chain uses TRBV5-1 and TRBJ2-1; 14 bases are shared with TRBD2. The germline V gene has CDR1 SGHRS and CDR2 YFSETQ. This CDR3 comprises 19 residues. V was clipped by 3 bases and J by 3 bases; unmatched bases: 11. CDR3 DNA sequence: TGCGCCAGCAGCTATGGACTAGCGGGAGGCCCTGGGCTCTACAATGAGCAGTTCTTC. This translates into CASSYGLAGGPGLYNEQFF.

V gene TRBV2 combines with J gene TRBJ2-1; D unresolved. Germline CDR1 and CDR2: SNHLY and FYNNEI. The ends were cut back, 2 bases at V and 0 bases at J, with 8 bases in the middle. This CDR3 has 15 residues. In DNA, the CDR3 is TGTGCCAGCAGTGAAACGGTGAGCTCCTACAATGAGCAGTTCTTC. Protein product: CASSETVSSYNEQFF.

The chain couples TRBV9 to TRBJ1-4; TRBD1 is a possible D gene (5 bases). The germline V gene has CDR1 SGDLS and CDR2 YYNGEE. This CDR3 has 17 residues. V was pared by 3 bases and J by 0 bases, with 15 bases between. In nucleotides, the CDR3 is TGTGCCAGCAGCGCGGGACGGGAAGATGCAACTAATGAAAAACTGTTTTTT. Its protein is CASSAGREDATNEKLFF.

In its sample, this clonotype was seen a few times. The chain couples TRBV6-2 or TRBV6-3 to TRBJ1-1, with D unclear. Germline-derived CDR1 and CDR2 are MNHEY and SVGEGT. V lost 5 bases, J lost 3 bases, and 16 bases lay in between. The CDR3 has 15 residues. CDR3: CASSPAAGGYTEAFF. CDR3 bases: TGTGCCAGCAGTCCCGCCGCAGGAGGTTACACTGAAGCTTTCTTT.

The chain joins TRBV12-3 or TRBV12-4 to TRBJ1-5; D gene uncertain. Trimming stripped 5 bases from V and 5 bases from J, with 7 bases between. CDR3 size: 12 residues. CDR3 amino acids: CASSGRYQPQHF. CDR3 sequence (DNA): TGTGCCAGCAGTGGGAGATATCAGCCCCAGCATTTT.

The gene calls are TRBV15 and TRBJ2-1, with 9 bases aligning to TRBD2. Trimming cost V 0 bases and J 3 bases; bases outside gene matches: 9. The CDR3 consists of 18 residues. From germline, CDR1 is LNHNV and CDR2 YYDKDF (reference sequence). The CDR3: CATSRDRPGLAFYNEQFF. Here the CDR3 DNA reads TGTGCCACCAGCAGAGACCGACCGGGACTAGCCTTCTACAATGAGCAGTTCTTC.

This clonotype has at least ten counts. V is TRBV24-1 and J is TRBJ2-1; 14 nucleotides match TRBD2. After removal of 4 bases from V and 8 bases from J, the junction contained 6 bases not matched to a gene. CDR1 KGHDR and CDR2 SFDVKD come from the germline V gene. This CDR3 spans 16 amino acids. Here the CDR3 DNA reads TGTGCCACCAGTGACCTAGGGACTAGCGGGAGATATGAGCAGTTCTTC. Protein: CATSDLGTSGRYEQFF.

The chain links TRBV18 to TRBJ2-1; the match to TRBD1 covers 12 bases. This CDR3 has 16 amino acids. CDR1 KGHSH and CDR2 LQKENI come from the germline V gene. V lost 3 bases and J lost 6; bases outside the gene matches: 6. In DNA form, the CDR3 reads TGTGCCAGCTCACCCGGGACAGGGGGCGAGGTCAATGAGCAGTTCTTC. Residues: CASSPGTGGEVNEQFF.

A few counts support this clonotype. The chain is built from TRBV20-1 and TRBJ2-4; TRBD2 matches at 8 bases. Trimming took 4 bases from V and 6 from J; bases not matched to a gene: 5. From germline, CDR1 is DFQATT and CDR2 SNEGSKA (reference sequence). The CDR3 is made up of 13 amino acids. The CDR3 DNA reads as TGCAGTGCTAAGTGGACTAGCAGAAACATTCAGTACTTC. Translating gives CSAKWTSRNIQYF.

This clonotype was seen only a few times. V is TRBV18 and J is TRBJ2-1, with D perhaps matching TRBD1 or TRBD2 (5 bases each). V dropped 5 bases and J dropped 6 bases, with 20 bases sitting between them. This CDR3 is built from 16 residues. Germline CDR1 is KGHSH and CDR2 is LQKENI. CDR3 coding DNA: TGTGCCAGCTCAGCTTCCGGGACCCAGCGGTCCAATGAGCAGTTCTTC. Translated, it gives CASSASGTQRSNEQFF.

V is TRBV15 and J is TRBJ2-1; 11 positions agree with TRBD1. Per germline, CDR1 LNHNV and CDR2 YYDKDF (reference sequence). V lost 3 bases, J lost 5 bases, and 3 bases stayed unmatched. This CDR3 is built from 15 residues. Here the CDR3 DNA reads TGTGCCACCAGCAGTGGACAGGGGGCAGACAATGAGCAGTTCTTC. Its translation: CATSSGQGADNEQFF. Combining the CDR3 with reference TRBV15 and TRBJ2-1 gives the whole variable domain DAMVIQNPRYQVTQFGKPVTLSCSQTLNHNVMYWYQQKSSQAPKLLFHYYDKDFNNEADTPDNFQSRRPNTSFCFLDIRSPGLGDTAMYLCATSSGQGADNEQFFGPGTRLTVL.

The chain combines TRBV15 with TRBJ2-1, with D perhaps matching TRBD2 (5 bases). Germline CDR1 and CDR2: LNHNV and YYDKDF (reference sequence). V was trimmed by 0 bases and J by 1 base, leaving 10 bases between them. The CDR3 consists of 16 residues. CDR3 sequence reads: CATSRESSESYNEQFF. The CDR3 DNA follows: TGTGCCACCAGCAGAGAGAGTAGCGAGTCCTACAATGAGCAGTTCTTC.

The chain combines TRBV7-9 with TRBJ1-5; TRBD1 might be the D (5 bases). Trimming left V 0 bases short and J 7 bases short, with 13 bases between. CDR1 is SEHNR, CDR2 FQNEAQ, per germline (reference sequence). This CDR3 has 15 amino acids. The CDR3 is CASSLALGGGQPQHF. CDR3 in DNA: TGTGCCAGCAGCTTAGCGCTGGGGGGAGGGCAGCCCCAGCATTTT. Filled out from reference TRBV7-9 and TRBJ1-5, the complete variable domain reads DTGVSQNPRHKITKRGQNVTFRCDPISEHNRLYWYRQTLGQGPEFLTYFQNEAQLEKSRLLSDRFSAERPKGSFSTLEIQRTEQGDSAMYLCASSLALGGGQPQHFGDGTRLSIL.

This clonotype was found a few times. The chain uses TRBV24-1 and TRBJ2-3; TRBD1 aligns across 7 bases. The CDR3 runs 14 residues. Germline lookup yields CDR1 KGHDR and CDR2 SFDVKD. The J segment lost 2 bases and the V segment lost 6 bases, leaving 4 bases of the junction unmatched. This CDR3 is CATSSQGVTDTQYF. The DNA for the CDR3 is TGTGCCACCAGTTCTCAGGGGGTCACAGATACGCAGTATTTT.

The rearrangement links TRBV12-3 or TRBV12-4 to TRBJ2-3, with 9 bases fitting TRBD2. The trim removed 2 bases at V and 5 bases at J, leaving 11 bases unmatched. The CDR3 extends over 17 amino acids. The CDR3 DNA follows: TGTGCCAGCAGTTTATACGGTAGCGGGAGATCTGGAGATACGCAGTATTTT. Translation: CASSLYGSGRSGDTQYF.

This chain links TRBV11-2 with TRBJ2-1; D not certain. The germline gives CDR1 SGHAT, CDR2 FQNNGV. The CDR3 has 14 residues. The V end lost 5 bases, the J end lost 3 bases, and 11 bases lay between the germline ends. The CDR3 region has the DNA TGTGCCAGCAGCGAACCGGACGGCTACAATGAGCAGTTCTTC. Amino acids: CASSEPDGYNEQFF.

V usage is TRBV20-1 and J usage is TRBJ2-5, with D perhaps matching TRBD1 (6 bases). This CDR3 comprises 12 residues. The germline CDR1 and CDR2 sequences are DFQATT and SNEGSKA (reference sequence). The CDR3 bases are TGCAGGATAAGGACAGCCCAAGAGACCCAGTACTTC. Its protein product is CRIRTAQETQYF.

This chain joins TRBV11-2 and TRBJ1-6; 9 bases fit TRBD1. There are 16 residues in the CDR3. Germline trimming cut 5 bases from V and 4 bases from J; bases unmatched to any gene: 6. Germline V gene lookup returns CDR1 SGHAT and CDR2 FQNNGV. CDR3 nucleotides: TGTGCCAGCAGCCGGACAGGGGAGATTTATAATTCACCCCTCCACTTT. This gives the protein CASSRTGEIYNSPLHF.

The chain joins TRBV25-1 to TRBJ2-4; 9 nucleotides agree with TRBD1. Germline CDR1 is MGHDK and CDR2 is SYGVNS. The J segment lost 6 bases and the V segment lost 2 bases, leaving 5 bases of the junction unmatched. CDR3 length equals 15 residues. Here the CDR3 reads CASSEGLGQGNIQYF. The CDR3, as DNA: TGTGCCAGCAGTGAAGGTCTGGGACAGGGAAACATTCAGTACTTC.

The table lists this clonotype with many counts. The chain carries TRBV5-1 and TRBJ2-2; D is undetermined. Trimming left V 4 bases short and J 0 bases short, with 7 bases between. CDR3 length: 14 residues. The germline V gene encodes CDR1 SGHRS and CDR2 YFSETQ. DNA of the CDR3: TGCGCCAGCAGCCAGGAGTCGAACACCGGGGAGCTGTTTTTT. Its protein product is CASSQESNTGELFF. Filled out from reference TRBV5-1 and TRBJ2-2, the complete variable domain reads KAGVTQTPRYLIKTRGQQVTLSCSPISGHRSVSWYQQTPGQGLQFLFEYFSETQRNKGNFPGRFSGRQFSNSRSEMNVSTLELGDSALYLCASSQESNTGELFFGEGSRLTVL.

This clonotype was observed a few times. The V call is TRBV2, the J call TRBJ2-7; weak D call: TRBD1 (5 bases). Between the trimmed V and J ends, which lost 3 bases and 2 bases, there was a span of 8 bases. The germline V gene encodes CDR1 SNHLY and CDR2 FYNNEI. CDR3 length: 13 residues. The DNA for the CDR3 is TGTGCCAGCAGTGAGGTGACAGCCTACGAGCAGTACTTC. It is translated as CASSEVTAYEQYF.

This chain connects TRBV7-6 to TRBJ2-7; 10 bases fit TRBD2. Unmatched junction bases numbered 2, after V lost 1 base and J lost 5 bases. The CDR3 sequence is 14 residues long. Germline V CDR1 and CDR2: SGHVS, FNYEAQ. For the CDR3, the DNA is TGTGCCAGCAGCTTAGTTCTAGCGGGGGACGAGCAGTACTTC. The encoded protein is CASSLVLAGDEQYF.

This clonotype occurred a few times. The V call is TRBV5-1, the J call TRBJ2-7, with D possibly being TRBD1 (6 bases). V gave up 4 bases and J gave up 3 bases, with 14 bases separating them. CDR1 and CDR2 (germline): SGHRS, YFSETQ. This CDR3 has 14 amino acids. The CDR3 DNA reads as TGCGCCAGCAGCCCGCGACAGGACCTCTACGAGCAGTACTTC. This codes for CASSPRQDLYEQYF.